The 4 T cell receptor beta chains presented below share a single source sample, sequenced in a study of blood T cell repertoires in COVID-19. Measured with immunoSEQ multiplex PCR; TCRdb has only the in-frame clones, and not every one. The sample lists 250,000 to 300,000 clones, about 88% occurring once. The sequenced sample was peripheral blood. Every receptor here comes from an older woman with acute or convalescent COVID-19.

The chain has TRBV24-1 and TRBJ2-1, with 8 bases aligning to TRBD1. The CDR3 covers 17 residues. J gave up 8 bases and V 8 bases, and 19 bases lay outside the gene matches. The V gene's germline CDR1 is KGHDR and CDR2 SFDVKD. CDR3 coding DNA: TGTGCCACCAAGGGGTCCCCCGGGACAGGTAGGTCGGATGAGCAGTTCTTC. Amino acids: CATKGSPGTGRSDEQFF.

V and J are TRBV6-5 and TRBJ1-2; D ambiguous. This CDR3 spans 15 amino acids. CDR1 and CDR2 from the germline V gene are MNHEY and SVGAGI. V was pared by 6 bases and J by 0 bases, with 14 bases between. CDR3 DNA sequence: TGTGCCAGCAGCGTAGCGAGTCCTCCTAACTATGGCTACACCTTC. Amino acids: CASSVASPPNYGYTF.

The chain has TRBV5-4 and TRBJ2-1; D call uncertain. There are 13 residues in the CDR3. V was clipped by 0 bases and J by 8 bases, with 9 bases between them. Germline assignment: CDR1 SGHNT and CDR2 YYREEE (reference sequence). CDR3 sequence: CASSLAGKDEQFF. DNA for the CDR3: TGTGCCAGCAGCTTGGCGGGTAAGGATGAGCAGTTCTTC.

This chain connects TRBV6-6 to TRBJ2-1; 13 nucleotides line up with TRBD2. This CDR3 is 14 amino acids long. V was pared by 6 bases and J by 8 bases, with 4 bases of the junction left unmatched. The germline V gene encodes CDR1 MNHNY and CDR2 SVGAGI (reference sequence). CDR3 in DNA: TGTGCCAGCAGGTGGACTAGCGGGGGCTATGAGCAGTTCTTC. This encodes CASRWTSGGYEQFF.